The 14 T cell receptor beta chains below were found in one sample sequenced in a study of blood T cell repertoires in COVID-19. Some clones are missing from TCRdb's copy, which holds only in-frame ones; the method was immunoSEQ multiplex PCR. The table records 250,000 to 350,000 clones, about 80% of them present only once. Sequencing used peripheral blood. The receptors here all came from a person aged 65 to 85 with COVID-19, enrolled during active disease.

The rearrangement joins TRBV7-2 to TRBJ2-3; D uncertain. The germline V gene encodes CDR1 SGHTA and CDR2 FQGNSA. V was pared by 3 bases and J by 5 bases, with 9 bases between. The CDR3 covers 13 residues. The CDR3 coding sequence is TGTGCCAGCAGCTTCAAGAGCCGAGATACGCAGTATTTT. Protein product: CASSFKSRDTQYF.

V and J are TRBV7-9 and TRBJ2-2, with a possible D match to TRBD1 (6 bases). Per the germline V gene, CDR1 is SEHNR and CDR2 is FQNEAQ (reference sequence). Trimming took off 4 bases at V and 6 bases at J, with 12 bases between the two ends. The CDR3 is 14 amino acids. The DNA for the CDR3 is TGTGCCAGCAGCTCCCGACAGGCCCCCGGGGAGCTGTTTTTT. Amino acids: CASSSRQAPGELFF.

This chain connects TRBV10-3 to TRBJ1-4, with 8 bases lining up with TRBD1. Germline V gene lookup returns CDR1 ENHRY and CDR2 SYGVKD. The CDR3 loop spans 14 amino acids. The V segment lost 8 bases and the J segment 6 bases; nucleotides outside the gene matches: 8. In nucleotides, the CDR3 is TGTGCCATCGCAGGGGGCAGGGATGATGAAAAACTGTTTTTT. Protein sequence: CAIAGGRDDEKLFF.

This rearrangement joins TRBV5-6 to TRBJ1-1; D is unresolved. The germline V and J ends were trimmed by 6 bases and 4 bases, with 19 bases remaining between them. Germline-derived CDR1 and CDR2 are SGHDT and YYEEEE. There are 15 residues in the CDR3. CDR3 protein: CASNPTLRRSTEAFF. In DNA form, the CDR3 reads TGTGCCAGCAACCCGACTCTTCGGAGATCCACTGAAGCTTTCTTT. Drawing the rest from reference TRBV5-6 and TRBJ1-1, the complete variable domain is DAGVTQSPTHLIKTRGQQVTLRCSPKSGHDTVSWYQQALGQGPQFIFQYYEEEERQRGNFPDRFSGHQFPNYSSELNVNALLLGDSALYLCASNPTLRRSTEAFFGQGTRLTVV.

In DNA form, the CDR3 reads TGCGCCAGCAGCCAAACCTCCCTGAGCGGGGTCGAGCAGTACTTC. Its protein product is CASSQTSLSGVEQYF. This chain links TRBV4-1 with TRBJ2-7; 7 positions agree with TRBD2. The CDR3 sequence is 15 residues long. V trimming: 2 bases; J trimming: 6 bases; junction bases outside the gene matches: 10. Germline CDR1 reads MGHRA; CDR2 reads YSYEKL.

The V and J genes are TRBV11-2 and TRBJ2-7; weak D call: TRBD1 (5 bases). This CDR3 is 15 amino acids long. Germline-derived CDR1 and CDR2 are SGHAT and FQNNGV. The germline V and J ends were trimmed by 3 bases and 0 bases, with 12 bases remaining between them. This chain's CDR3 is CASSFRVTDSYEQYF. The DNA for the CDR3 is TGTGCCAGCAGCTTCAGGGTAACGGACTCCTACGAGCAGTACTTC.

This chain uses TRBV12-3 or TRBV12-4 with TRBJ1-5, with 8 bases fitting TRBD1. The CDR3 spans 13 residues. With V trimmed by 5 bases and J by 6 bases, 3 bases remained unmatched. The CDR3 protein is CASSQDRAQPQHF. CDR3 in DNA: TGTGCCAGCAGTCAGGACAGGGCTCAGCCCCAGCATTTT.

The chain recombines TRBV10-2 with TRBJ2-5; D not certain. V was shortened by 6 bases and J by 1 base, with 18 bases between the two germline ends. This CDR3 is 16 amino acids long. Germline V gene sequence: CDR1 WSHSY, CDR2 SAAADI. CDR3 sequence reads: CASSALTETAQETQYF. CDR3 coding DNA: TGCGCCAGCAGCGCCTTAACGGAGACCGCCCAAGAGACCCAGTACTTC.

The sample holds one count of this clone. This chain connects TRBV5-4 to TRBJ1-1, with D tentatively TRBD1 (5 bases). Trimming left V 4 bases short and J 1 base short, with 8 bases between. The CDR3 totals 13 residues. CDR1 and CDR2 (germline): SGHNT, YYREEE (reference sequence). CDR3 DNA: TGTGCCAGCAGCGCGGGGGGGAACACTGAAGCTTTCTTT. This encodes CASSAGGNTEAFF. The full variable domain, completed using reference TRBV5-4 and TRBJ1-1, is ETGVTQSPTHLIKTRGQQVTLRCSSQSGHNTVSWYQQALGQGPQFIFQYYREEENGRGNFPPRFSGLQFPNYSSELNVNALELDDSALYLCASSAGGNTEAFFGQGTRLTVV.

The chain links TRBV5-1 to TRBJ2-3, with TRBD2 identical over 7 bases. This CDR3 has 14 residues. Germline CDR1 is SGHRS and CDR2 is YFSETQ. J lost 4 bases, V lost 2 bases, and 4 bases had no gene match. CDR3 loop: CASSLAGRADTQYF. The CDR3 nucleotides read TGCGCCAGCAGCTTAGCGGGAAGGGCAGATACGCAGTATTTT.

The rearrangement uses TRBV24-1 and TRBJ1-1; 7 bases align to TRBD1. The length of the CDR3 is 14 residues. CDR1 and CDR2 from the germline V gene are KGHDR and SFDVKD. V was pared by 2 bases and J by 4 bases, with 3 bases of the junction left unmatched. The CDR3 reads CATSDSYRGTEAFF. The CDR3 region has the DNA TGTGCCACCAGTGATTCCTACAGGGGCACTGAAGCTTTCTTT.

The chain links TRBV7-3 to TRBJ2-1; maybe TRBD2 (5 bases). Germline CDR1 is SGHTA and CDR2 is FQGTGA. Trimming removed 2 bases at V and 3 bases at J, with 5 bases between. The CDR3 loop spans 13 amino acids. CDR3 residues: CASSLRGYNEQFF. DNA for the CDR3: TGTGCCAGCAGCTTACGGGGCTACAATGAGCAGTTCTTC.

This clone has only one observation. The chain employs TRBV28 and TRBJ1-2; D is undetermined. Germline V gene data show CDR1 as MDHEN and CDR2 as SYDVKM. With 6 bases removed from V and 4 bases from J, the gap between germline ends came to 12 bases. This CDR3 comprises 13 residues. The CDR3 region has the DNA TGTGCCAGCAGCCCGGGGTCCCTCTATGGCTACACCTTC. This sequence encodes CASSPGSLYGYTF.

The chain recombines TRBV27 with TRBJ2-6; 9 bases align to TRBD1. CDR3 length: 17 amino acids. The germline V gene has CDR1 MNHEY and CDR2 SMNVEV (reference sequence). Trimming removed 5 bases from V and 1 base from J; junction bases left unmatched: 6. The CDR3 loop is CASSQRGQGSGANVLTF. The CDR3 nucleotides read TGTGCCAGCAGTCAAAGGGGACAGGGTTCTGGGGCCAACGTCCTGACTTTC.